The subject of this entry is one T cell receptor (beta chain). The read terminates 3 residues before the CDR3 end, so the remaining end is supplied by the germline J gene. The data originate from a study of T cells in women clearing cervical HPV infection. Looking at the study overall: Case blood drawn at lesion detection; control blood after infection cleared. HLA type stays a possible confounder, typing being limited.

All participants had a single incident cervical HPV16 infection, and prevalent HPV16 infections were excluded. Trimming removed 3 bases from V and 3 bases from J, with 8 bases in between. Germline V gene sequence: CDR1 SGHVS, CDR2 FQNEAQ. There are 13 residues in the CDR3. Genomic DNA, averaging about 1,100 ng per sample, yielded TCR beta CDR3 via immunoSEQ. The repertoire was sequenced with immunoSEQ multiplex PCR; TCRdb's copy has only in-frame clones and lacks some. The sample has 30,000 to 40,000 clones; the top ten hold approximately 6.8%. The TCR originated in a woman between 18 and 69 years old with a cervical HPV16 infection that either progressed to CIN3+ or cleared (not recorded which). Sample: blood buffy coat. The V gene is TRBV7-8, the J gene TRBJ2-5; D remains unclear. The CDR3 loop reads CASSFVRKETQYF. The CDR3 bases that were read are TGTGCCAGCAGCTTTGTGCGAAAAGAGACC.